This TCR beta chain emerged from a study of blood T cell repertoires in COVID-19. Turning to the study itself: Sites across the United States, Italy and Spain contributed samples from acute and convalescent COVID-19. The analysed material was cDNA or gDNA that came from T cells, B-cell-depleted T cells, or PBMCs.

The V segment lost 4 bases and the J segment 1 base; nucleotides outside the gene matches: 13. The CDR3 sequence is 17 residues long. From germline, CDR1 is MNHEY and CDR2 SMNVEV (reference sequence). Per the authors' pipeline: Reference gene primer amplification gave nucleated cell count estimates. The data were produced by immunoSEQ multiplex PCR, yet TCRdb's version contains in-frame clones alone and is incomplete. The V and J calls and clone size come from that table; D and trimming were worked out from the DNA. Of about 130,000 clones in the sample, more than 70% were seen once. This receptor was obtained from a woman aged 60-70 years with acute or convalescent COVID-19. Specimen: peripheral blood. The J gene is TRBJ2-7, the V gene TRBV27, with 7 bases matching TRBD1. This CDR3 is CASSSITGTARSYEQYF. The CDR3 DNA reads as TGTGCCAGCAGTTCTATCACCGGGACAGCAAGATCCTACGAGCAGTACTTC.